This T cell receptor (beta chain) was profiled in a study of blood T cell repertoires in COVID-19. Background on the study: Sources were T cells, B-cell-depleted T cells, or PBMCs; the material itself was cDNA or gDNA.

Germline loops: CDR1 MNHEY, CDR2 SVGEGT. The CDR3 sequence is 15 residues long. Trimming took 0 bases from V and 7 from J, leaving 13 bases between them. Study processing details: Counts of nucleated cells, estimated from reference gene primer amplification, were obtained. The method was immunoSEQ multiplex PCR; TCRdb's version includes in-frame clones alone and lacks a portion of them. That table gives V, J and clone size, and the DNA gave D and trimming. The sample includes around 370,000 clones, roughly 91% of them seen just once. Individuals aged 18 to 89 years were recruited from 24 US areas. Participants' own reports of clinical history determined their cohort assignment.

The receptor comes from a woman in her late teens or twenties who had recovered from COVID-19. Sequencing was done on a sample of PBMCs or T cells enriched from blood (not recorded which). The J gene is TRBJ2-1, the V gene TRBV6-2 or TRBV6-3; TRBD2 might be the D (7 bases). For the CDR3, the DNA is TGTGCCAGCAGTTACTCAGGTGGGGGGGCTAATGAGCAGTTCTTC. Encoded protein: CASSYSGGGANEQFF.